This T cell receptor (beta chain) was captured by sequencing in a study of lymphopenia after photon versus proton radiotherapy. The sample holds one count of this clone. This CDR3 has 14 amino acids. CDR1 is SGDLS and CDR2 is YYNGEE in the germline V gene. Trimming shortened V by 4 bases and J by 3 bases, and 13 bases separated the two germline ends. Profiled with immunoSEQ multiplex PCR; TCRdb holds only in-frame clones, not every one. Altogether roughly 53,000 clones are present, around 83% being singletons, with the ten largest covering 25% to 35%. This chain connects TRBV9 to TRBJ1-1; D gene uncertain. The sample in question was peripheral blood, obtained from a patient treated with photon-based radiotherapy. This receptor was identified in a man aged 45 to 65 with gastric cancer. CDR3 sequence (DNA): TGTGCCAGCAGCCCCACAGTCTGGGACACTGAAGCTTTCTTT. It specifies CASSPTVWDTEAFF.